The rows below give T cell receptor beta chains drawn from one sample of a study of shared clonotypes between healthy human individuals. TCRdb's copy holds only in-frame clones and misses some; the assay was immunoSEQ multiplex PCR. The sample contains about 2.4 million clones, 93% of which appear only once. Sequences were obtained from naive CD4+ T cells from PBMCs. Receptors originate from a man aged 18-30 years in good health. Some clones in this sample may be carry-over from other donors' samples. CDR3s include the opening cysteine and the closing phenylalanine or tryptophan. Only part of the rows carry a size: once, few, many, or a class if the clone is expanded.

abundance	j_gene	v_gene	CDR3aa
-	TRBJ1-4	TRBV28	CASSPAGLPTNEKLFF
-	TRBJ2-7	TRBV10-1	CASSESNRGGNSPELYEQYF
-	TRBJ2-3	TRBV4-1	CASSQVDRPPSTDTQYF
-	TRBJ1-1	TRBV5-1	CASSWDGGSTEAFF
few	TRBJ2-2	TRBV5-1	CASSLRTNTGELFF
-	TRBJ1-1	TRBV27	CASRHSGGGNTEAFF
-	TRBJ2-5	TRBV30	CAWTYPTRGRGYQETQYF
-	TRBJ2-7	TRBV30	CAWSGSGFSEQYF
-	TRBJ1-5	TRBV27	CASSSQYLDTNSNQPQHF
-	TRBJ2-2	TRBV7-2	CASSLGVPSGLTNTGELFF
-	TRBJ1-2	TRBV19	CASSTGTATYGYTF
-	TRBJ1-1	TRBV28	CASRLPLGTGGGTTEAFF
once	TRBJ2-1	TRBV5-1	CASSLQTGGLSNEQFF
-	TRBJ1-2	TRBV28	CASSSDLGTGGHGYTF
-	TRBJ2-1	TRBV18	CASSPGTEDEQFF
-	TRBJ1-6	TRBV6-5	CASRTPGTLNSPLHF
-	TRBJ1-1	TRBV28	CASRGRGNTEAFF
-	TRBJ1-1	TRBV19	CASSIMGIVSEAFF
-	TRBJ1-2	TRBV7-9	CASSLDGANYGYTF
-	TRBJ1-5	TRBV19	CASSMGVGRNQPQHF
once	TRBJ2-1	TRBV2	CASRGPTGAEDGEQFF
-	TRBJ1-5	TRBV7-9	CASSFFGGMPHNQPQHF
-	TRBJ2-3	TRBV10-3	CAIKSSRGDTDTQYF
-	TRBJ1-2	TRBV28	CASSLHVGGYTF
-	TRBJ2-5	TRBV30	CAWSEVEETQYF
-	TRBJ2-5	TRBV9	CASSVVGGQETQYF
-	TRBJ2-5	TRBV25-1	CASSDPGPPGQETQYF
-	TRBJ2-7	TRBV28	CASSLGGGSSYEQYF
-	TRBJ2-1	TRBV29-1	CSVETSGRYNEQFF
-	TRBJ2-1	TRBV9	CASSASEVVVVSYNEQFF
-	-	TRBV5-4	CASSFGRNYEQYF
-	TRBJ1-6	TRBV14	CASSQDLYSPLHF
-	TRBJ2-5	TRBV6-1	CASSWAVQETQYF
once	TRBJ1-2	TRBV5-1	CASSPGQPAGYGYTF
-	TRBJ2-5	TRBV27	CASSLQRFQETQYF
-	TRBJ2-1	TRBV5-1	CASSLSLGEYNEQFF
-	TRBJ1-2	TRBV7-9	CASSLVGTTTLYGYTF
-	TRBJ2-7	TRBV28	CASSYKWSEFLVGTGTYEQYF
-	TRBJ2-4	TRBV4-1	CASSQGTVLAKNIQYF
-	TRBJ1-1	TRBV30	CAWSPDRNTEAFF
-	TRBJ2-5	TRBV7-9	CASSSLRDRKETQYF
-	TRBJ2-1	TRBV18	CASSLFAGTSAYNEQFF
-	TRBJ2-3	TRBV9	CASSLLAAQSTDTQYF
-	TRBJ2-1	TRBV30	CAWTRRGTYNEQFF
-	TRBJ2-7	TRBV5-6	CASSLESDEQYF
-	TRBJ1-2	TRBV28	CASSPPGGYYGYTF
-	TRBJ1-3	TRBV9	CASSVGSSGNTIYF
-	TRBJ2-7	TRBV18	CASSPDSREQYF
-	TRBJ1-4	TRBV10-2	CASPVADPTNEKLFF